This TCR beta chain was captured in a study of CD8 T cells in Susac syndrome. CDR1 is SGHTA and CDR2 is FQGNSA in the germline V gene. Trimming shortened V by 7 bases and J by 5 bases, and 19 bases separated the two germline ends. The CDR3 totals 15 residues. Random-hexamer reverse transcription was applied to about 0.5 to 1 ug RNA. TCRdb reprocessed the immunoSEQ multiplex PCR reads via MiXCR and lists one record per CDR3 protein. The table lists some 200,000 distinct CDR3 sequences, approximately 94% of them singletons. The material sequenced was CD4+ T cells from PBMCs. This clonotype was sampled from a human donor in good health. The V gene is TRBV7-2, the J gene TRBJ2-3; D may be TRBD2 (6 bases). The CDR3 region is CASTQSGTVGDTQYF. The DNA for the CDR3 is TGTGCCAGCACCCAGTCCGGGACTGTGGGAGATACGCAGTATTTT.